A single sample is the source of the 30 T cell receptor beta chains below, sequenced in a study of blood T cell repertoires in COVID-19. Profiling relied on immunoSEQ multiplex PCR, and the TCRdb table lists in-frame clones only, not all of them. Here the sample spans over 150,000 clones, roughly 88% being singletons. The sample taken for sequencing was peripheral blood. The receptor set was obtained from a man aged 50-59 years with COVID-19, enrolled during active disease.

The genes are TRBV19 and TRBJ2-2; 15 bases map to TRBD2. Trimming took 5 bases from V and 6 from J; bases not matched to a gene: 7. Germline V gene sequence: CDR1 LNHDA, CDR2 SQIVND (reference sequence). This CDR3 contains 17 residues. The CDR3: CASSFGLAGGLAGELFF. The CDR3 bases are TGTGCCAGTAGTTTCGGACTAGCGGGAGGGCTGGCCGGGGAGCTGTTTTTT. The whole variable domain, remainder taken from reference TRBV19 and TRBJ2-2, is DGGITQSPKYLFRKEGQNVTLSCEQNLNHDAMYWYRQDPGQGLRLIYYSQIVNDFQKGDIAEGYSVSREKKESFPLTVTSAQKNPTAFYLCASSFGLAGGLAGELFFGEGSRLTVL.

The CDR3 DNA sequence: TGTGCCAGCTCACCACCATCACAGGTCGACACTGAAGCTTTCTTT. The encoded protein is CASSPPSQVDTEAFF. The chain combines TRBV18 with TRBJ1-1; a possible D gene is TRBD1 (5 bases). From germline, CDR1 is KGHSH and CDR2 LQKENI. There are 15 residues in the CDR3. Trimming shortened V by 0 bases and J by 3 bases, and 11 bases separated the two germline ends.

The V call is TRBV18, the J call TRBJ2-1; 7 nucleotides agree with TRBD2. This CDR3 contains 16 residues. Germline CDR1 is KGHSH and CDR2 is LQKENI. Unmatched junction bases numbered 2, after V lost 0 bases and J lost 0 bases. The CDR3 loop reads CASSPPGTNSYNEQFF. The DNA of the CDR3 is TGTGCCAGCTCACCACCCGGGACTAACTCCTACAATGAGCAGTTCTTC.

The chain joins TRBV29-1 to TRBJ2-7, with D possibly matching TRBD1 (5 bases). The CDR3 sequence is 12 residues long. Trimming removed 6 bases from V and 3 bases from J, with 12 bases in between. Germline CDR1 SQVTM, CDR2 ANQGSEA. CDR3 protein: CSVQGEYYEQYF. For the CDR3, the DNA is TGCAGCGTACAAGGGGAATACTACGAGCAGTACTTC.

The chain recombines TRBV7-8 with TRBJ2-7, with 10 bases that match TRBD1. Germline loops: CDR1 SGHVS, CDR2 FQNEAQ. V was clipped by 4 bases and J by 2 bases; unmatched bases: 2. CDR3 size: 14 residues. This CDR3 is CASSSTGGPYEQYF. CDR3 nucleotide sequence: TGTGCCAGCAGCTCGACAGGGGGCCCCTACGAGCAGTACTTC.

This sequence joins TRBV5-1 and TRBJ2-3, with TRBD2 matching over 7 bases. The ends lost 7 bases at V and 4 bases at J; junction bases unmatched: 9. The CDR3 length is 14 residues. CDR1 is SGHRS and CDR2 is YFSETQ in the germline V gene. The CDR3 nucleotides are TGCGCCAGCGGGACTGGGGGGGAACCAGATACGCAGTATTTT. This gives the protein CASGTGGEPDTQYF.

This chain joins TRBV30 and TRBJ2-5; 9 nucleotides line up with TRBD2. V shed 3 bases, J shed 5 bases, and the junction held 7 bases outside the gene matches. The CDR3 length is 14 residues. CDR1 and CDR2 from the germline V gene are GTSNPN and SVGIG (reference sequence). In DNA form, the CDR3 reads TGTGCCTGGAGCCCTCGGAGCGGGGGGGAGACCCAGTACTTC. Amino acids: CAWSPRSGGETQYF.

The chain couples TRBV7-8 to TRBJ2-7; TRBD1 matches at 8 bases. CDR1 and CDR2 from the germline V gene are SGHVS and FQNEAQ. This CDR3 comprises 15 residues. V was pared by 5 bases and J by 7 bases, with 13 bases of the junction left unmatched. In DNA form, the CDR3 reads TGTGCCAGCAGCCCGGCGACAGGGGCAGTTGAAGAGCAGTACTTC. Amino acid sequence: CASSPATGAVEEQYF. Together with reference TRBV7-8 and TRBJ2-7, the CDR3 gives the full variable domain: GAGVSQSPRYKVAKRGQDVALRCDPISGHVSLFWYQQALGQGPEFLTYFQNEAQLDKSGLPSDRFFAERPEGSVSTLKIQRTQQEDSAVYLCASSPATGAVEEQYFGPGTRLTVT.

The chain employs TRBV6-5 and TRBJ2-5; D perhaps matches TRBD1 (6 bases). The ends were cut back, 10 bases at V and 4 bases at J, with 22 bases in the middle. Germline values: CDR1 MNHEY, CDR2 SVGAGI. The CDR3 has 15 residues. The CDR3 protein is CATRPLGATVETQYF. The CDR3 bases are TGTGCCACCCGTCCCCTGGGGGCAACTGTAGAGACCCAGTACTTC.

This clone appeared a few times. V is TRBV9 and J is TRBJ2-5, with D possibly TRBD2 on 5 matching bases. Trimming removed 2 bases from V and 9 bases from J, with 17 bases in between. The V gene's germline CDR1 is SGDLS and CDR2 YYNGEE. This CDR3 is 14 amino acids long. CDR3 nucleotides: TGTGCCAGCAGCGTCGGGGTTGACCCCGGGGCCCAGTACTTC. It encodes CASSVGVDPGAQYF.

As regards this clone: This same CDR3 is encoded by further DNA sequences in the sample. This sequence joins TRBV18 and TRBJ2-7, with TRBD1 matching over 9 bases. The CDR3 consists of 15 residues. CDR1 and CDR2 (germline): KGHSH, LQKENI. V trimming: 3 bases; J trimming: 0 bases; junction bases outside the gene matches: 3. The CDR3 spells CASSPGTGSSYEQYF. Written as DNA, the CDR3 is TGTGCCAGCTCACCCGGGACAGGGAGCTCCTACGAGCAGTACTTC.

This sequence joins TRBV25-1 and TRBJ2-7; possible D gene TRBD1, 6 bases. V was cut by 6 bases and J by 2 bases, with 14 bases left in between. This CDR3 contains 14 residues. The germline CDR1 and CDR2 sequences are MGHDK and SYGVNS. The CDR3 loop reads CASRASDSPYEQYF. For the CDR3, the DNA is TGTGCCAGCAGAGCTTCGGACAGCCCCTACGAGCAGTACTTC.

This clone occurred a few times. The chain joins TRBV5-4 to TRBJ2-7, with 9 bases aligning to TRBD1. Losses at the gene ends were 4 bases for V and 4 bases for J; bases not matched to a gene: 9. The CDR3 is made up of 15 amino acids. The germline gives CDR1 SGHNT, CDR2 YYREEE (reference sequence). The CDR3 protein is CASSSAGTGNYEQYF. The CDR3 DNA follows: TGTGCCAGCAGCAGCGCCGGGACAGGGAATTACGAGCAGTACTTC.

The J gene is TRBJ2-3, the V gene TRBV18; maybe TRBD1 (6 bases). The V gene's germline CDR1 is KGHSH and CDR2 LQKENI. Trimming took 1 base from V and 2 from J, leaving 10 bases between them. The CDR3 runs to 15 residues. CDR3 in DNA: TGTGCCAGCTCACCACTACAGGGTCCCACAGATACGCAGTATTTT. Amino acids: CASSPLQGPTDTQYF. The full variable domain, completed using reference TRBV18 and TRBJ2-3, is NAGVMQNPRHLVRRRGQEARLRCSPMKGHSHVYWYRQLPEEGLKFMVYLQKENIIDESGMPKERFSAEFPKEGPSILRIQQVVRGDSAAYFCASSPLQGPTDTQYFGPGTRLTVL.

The V and J genes are TRBV5-1 and TRBJ2-7, with 12 bases identical to TRBD2. J gave up 4 bases and V 4 bases, and 6 bases lay outside the gene matches. The CDR3 runs to 15 residues. The germline CDR1 and CDR2 sequences are SGHRS and YFSETQ. For the CDR3, the DNA is TGCGCCAGCAGCCCGTTGACTAGCGGGAGTTACGAGCAGTACTTC. Residues: CASSPLTSGSYEQYF. Full variable domain (remainder filled in from reference TRBV5-1 and TRBJ2-7): KAGVTQTPRYLIKTRGQQVTLSCSPISGHRSVSWYQQTPGQGLQFLFEYFSETQRNKGNFPGRFSGRQFSNSRSEMNVSTLELGDSALYLCASSPLTSGSYEQYFGPGTRLTVT.

The rearrangement links TRBV10-1 to TRBJ1-2, with TRBD1 as a possible D gene (6 bases). Trimming took 0 bases from V and 4 from J, leaving 12 bases between them. The CDR3 covers 15 residues. Germline values: CDR1 WNHNN, CDR2 SYGVQD (reference sequence). CDR3 protein: CASSESQGTSYGYTF. The CDR3 region has the DNA TGCGCCAGCAGTGAGTCCCAGGGGACAAGCTATGGCTACACCTTC.

This chain joins TRBV6-5 and TRBJ2-5, with a tentative D call TRBD1 (6 bases). The CDR3 consists of 16 residues. Germline lookup yields CDR1 MNHEY and CDR2 SVGAGI. V lost 0 bases and J lost 1, with 12 bases in between. The CDR3 is CASSYSGDRSQETQYF. The CDR3 DNA reads as TGTGCCAGCAGTTACTCGGGAGACAGGAGCCAAGAGACCCAGTACTTC.

The chain couples TRBV7-3 to TRBJ2-2; the D gene is possibly TRBD2 (5 bases). CDR1 and CDR2 (germline): SGHTA, FQGTGA. This CDR3 region has 16 residues. V gave up 5 bases and J gave up 4 bases, with 17 bases separating them. The CDR3 reads CASSGFGVIGTGELFF. CDR3 bases: TGTGCCAGCAGCGGGTTCGGGGTGATAGGCACCGGGGAGCTGTTTTTT. Looking up the rest from reference TRBV7-3 and TRBJ2-2 gives the full variable domain: GAGVSQTPSNKVTEKGKYVELRCDPISGHTALYWYRQSLGQGPEFLIYFQGTGAADDSGLPNDRFFAVRPEGSVSTLKIQRTERGDSAVYLCASSGFGVIGTGELFFGEGSRLTVL.

This clone was detected only a few times. The chain couples TRBV3-1 (or the pseudogene TRBV3-2) to TRBJ1-2; 9 bases line up with TRBD1. This CDR3 spans 16 amino acids. Germline V gene lookup returns CDR1 LGHDT and CDR2 YNNKEL (reference sequence). The V and J ends lost 1 base and 4 bases, in that order; junction bases with no gene match: 7. CDR3: CASSQAGQGSSYGYTF. In DNA form, the CDR3 reads TGTGCCAGCAGCCAAGCCGGACAGGGGTCGAGCTATGGCTACACCTTC.

The CDR3 is CASSVEDTGNTIYF. The DNA of the CDR3 is TGTGCCAGCAGCGTAGAAGACACTGGAAACACCATATATTTT. The chain couples TRBV9 to TRBJ1-3; no firm D call. Germline V gene lookup returns CDR1 SGDLS and CDR2 YYNGEE. CDR3 size: 14 residues. Trimming removed 0 bases at V and 2 bases at J, with 6 bases between.

The table lists this clone with a count of one. CDR3 coding DNA: TGTGCCAGCAGTTCACGACTAGCGGGAGTCACCGGGGAGCTGTTTTTT. Its translation is CASSSRLAGVTGELFF. The chain employs TRBV27 and TRBJ2-2; 12 bases align to TRBD2. V trimming: 4 bases; J trimming: 4 bases; junction bases outside the gene matches: 4. CDR3 length: 16 residues. Germline-derived CDR1 and CDR2 are MNHEY and SMNVEV (reference sequence).

This clone was recorded only once. The chain uses TRBV28 and TRBJ2-7; D remains ambiguous. Deletions cut 10 bases from V and 3 bases from J, with 13 bases between. CDR1 MDHEN and CDR2 SYDVKM come from the germline V gene. The CDR3 is 12 amino acids. The CDR3 protein is CAISPHGYEQYF. CDR3 in DNA: TGTGCCATCTCCCCCCACGGCTACGAGCAGTACTTC.

The chain employs TRBV29-1 and TRBJ2-3; 9 nucleotides agree with TRBD1. CDR1 and CDR2 (germline): SQVTM, ANQGSEA. The CDR3 contains 14 residues. Trimming at V came to 3 bases and at J to 6 bases, leaving 7 bases not matched to a gene. DNA for the CDR3: TGCAGCGTTGACCACAGGGGGCTAGGGGATACGCAGTATTTT. Its translation: CSVDHRGLGDTQYF.

This rearrangement joins TRBV7-9 to TRBJ2-3; the match to TRBD2 covers 10 bases. This CDR3 contains 20 residues. V was pared by 5 bases and J by 4 bases, with 21 bases of the junction left unmatched. The germline V gene has CDR1 SEHNR and CDR2 FQNEAQ (reference sequence). CDR3 residues: CASSKDPRLTSGVGPDTQYF. The CDR3 bases are TGTGCCAGCAGCAAAGACCCTCGGCTAACTAGCGGGGTTGGGCCAGATACGCAGTATTTT.

The chain has TRBV6-2 or TRBV6-3 and TRBJ2-6; TRBD1 might be the D (6 bases). The ends were cut back, 4 bases at V and 2 bases at J, with 9 bases in the middle. CDR3 length equals 15 residues. Germline-derived CDR1 and CDR2 are MNHEY and SVGEGT. In DNA, the CDR3 is TGTGCCAGCAGTTCTGGGGGCGCTGGGGCCAACGTCCTGACTTTC. This codes for CASSSGGAGANVLTF.

The chain carries TRBV9 and TRBJ2-6, with 7 bases aligning to TRBD1. The CDR3 runs to 18 residues. The V gene end was trimmed by 3 bases and the J gene end by 2 bases; junction bases not matched to a gene: 11. The germline V gene has CDR1 SGDLS and CDR2 YYNGEE. CDR3 loop: CASSDQGQRRAGANVLTF. CDR3 coding DNA: TGTGCCAGCAGCGACCAGGGACAGCGCCGGGCTGGGGCCAACGTCCTGACTTTC.

There are a few counts of this clone. The V call is TRBV2, the J call TRBJ1-4; no reliable D call. The V and J ends lost 7 bases and 4 bases respectively, with 10 bases between them. The germline gives CDR1 SNHLY, CDR2 FYNNEI. CDR3 size: 13 residues. The CDR3 here is CASMQDFNEKLFF. In nucleotides, the CDR3 is TGTGCCAGCATGCAAGACTTTAATGAAAAACTGTTTTTT.

The chain joins TRBV7-2 to TRBJ2-1; 9 bases agree with TRBD1. Unmatched junction bases numbered 3, after V lost 1 base and J lost 14 bases. CDR1 and CDR2 (germline): SGHTA, FQGNSA. The CDR3 length is 12 residues. The chain's CDR3 is CASSLEDRGKFF. Here the CDR3 DNA reads TGTGCCAGCAGCTTAGAGGACAGGGGTAAGTTCTTC.

V and J are TRBV21-1 and TRBJ1-5. TRBV21-1 is labeled a pseudogene. The CDR3 spans 15 residues. The CDR3 spells CASSKVSVSNQPQHF. In nucleotides, the CDR3 is TGTGCCAGCAGCAAAGTGAGCGTTAGCAATCAGCCCCAGCATTTT.

CDR3 protein: CAISGSSGGSSTDTQYF. The CDR3 bases are TGTGCCATCAGTGGATCTAGCGGGGGGTCTAGCACAGATACGCAGTATTTT. This sequence joins TRBV10-3 and TRBJ2-3, with 11 bases identical to TRBD2. The CDR3 sequence is 17 residues long. Germline CDR1 ENHRY, CDR2 SYGVKD. With V trimmed by 4 bases and J by 0 bases, 6 bases remained unmatched.